This T cell receptor (beta chain) stems from a study of T-cell memory formation after mild COVID-19. This CDR3 region has 14 residues. CDR1 is SGHTA and CDR2 is FQGNSA in the germline V gene. With 5 bases removed from V and 4 bases from J, the gap between germline ends came to 15 bases. Study-level results: Cross-reactive memory apparently joined, as some responding clones appeared in pre-infection memory. CD8+ contracting clones occupied EMRA, while CD4+ ones occupied mainly CM and EM.

Constant-segment primers served in 5'RACE that generated TCR alpha and TCR beta cDNA libraries bearing sample barcodes and UMIs. TCRdb processed the 5' RACE reads anew with MiXCR; each CDR3 protein has one entry. This table has hundreds of thousands of distinct CDR3 sequences, roughly 20% appearing once. There are a few counts of this clonotype. Its antigen is not identified. The sequence was obtained from a man younger than 30 who had mild COVID-19 (a few samples of this study predate the infection). Cell type and time point are not known. This sequence joins TRBV7-2 and TRBJ2-7; perhaps TRBD2 as D (5 bases). Input material: PBMCs or a T cell subset sorted from them (not recorded which). CDR3 sequence: CASSPVRSGYEQYF. CDR3 nucleotides: TGTGCCAGCAGCCCAGTGCGGAGCGGATACGAGCAGTACTTC.